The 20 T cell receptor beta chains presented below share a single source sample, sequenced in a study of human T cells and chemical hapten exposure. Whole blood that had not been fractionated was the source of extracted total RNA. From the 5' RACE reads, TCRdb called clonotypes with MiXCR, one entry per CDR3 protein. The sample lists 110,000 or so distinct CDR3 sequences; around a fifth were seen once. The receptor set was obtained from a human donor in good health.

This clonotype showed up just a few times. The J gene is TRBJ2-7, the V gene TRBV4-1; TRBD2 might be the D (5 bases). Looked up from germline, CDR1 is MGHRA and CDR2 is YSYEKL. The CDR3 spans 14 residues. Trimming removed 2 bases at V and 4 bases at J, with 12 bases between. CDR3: CASSQPSRGYEQYF. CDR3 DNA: TGCGCCAGCAGCCAACCATCACGCGGGTACGAGCAGTACTTC.

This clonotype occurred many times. The CDR3 region is CASSTTGGGGSGNTIYF. The CDR3 bases are TGTGCCAGCAGCACAACAGGGGGCGGGGGCTCTGGAAACACCATATATTTT. The V gene is TRBV11-2, the J gene TRBJ1-3; 9 nucleotides agree with TRBD1. The germline V gene encodes CDR1 SGHAT and CDR2 FQNNGV. The CDR3 covers 17 residues. After removal of 5 bases from V and 0 bases from J, the junction contained 8 bases not matched to a gene.

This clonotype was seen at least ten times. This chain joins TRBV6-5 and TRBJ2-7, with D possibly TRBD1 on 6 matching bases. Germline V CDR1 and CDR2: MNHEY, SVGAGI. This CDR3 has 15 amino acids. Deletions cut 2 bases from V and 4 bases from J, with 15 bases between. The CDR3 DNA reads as TGTGCCAGCAGTTACGGACAGCCCGATGCTTACGAGCAGTACTTC. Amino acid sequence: CASSYGQPDAYEQYF.

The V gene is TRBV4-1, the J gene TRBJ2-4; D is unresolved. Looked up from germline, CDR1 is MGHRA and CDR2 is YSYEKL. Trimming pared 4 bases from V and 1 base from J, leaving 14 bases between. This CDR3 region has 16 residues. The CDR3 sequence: CASSLFRLTAKNIQYF. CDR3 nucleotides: TGCGCCAGCAGCCTCTTTCGACTGACCGCCAAAAACATTCAGTACTTC.

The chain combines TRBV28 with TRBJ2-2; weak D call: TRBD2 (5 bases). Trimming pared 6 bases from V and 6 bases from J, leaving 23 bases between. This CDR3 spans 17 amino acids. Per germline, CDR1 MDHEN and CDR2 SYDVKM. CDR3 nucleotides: TGTGCCAGCAGATCCCACTGGACGGGGTACGGGTCCGGGGAGCTGTTTTTT. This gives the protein CASRSHWTGYGSGELFF.

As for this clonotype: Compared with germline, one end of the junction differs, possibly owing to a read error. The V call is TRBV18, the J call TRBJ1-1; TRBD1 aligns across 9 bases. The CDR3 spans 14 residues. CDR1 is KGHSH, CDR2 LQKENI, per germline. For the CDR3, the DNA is TGTGCCAGCTCGCCACAGGGGGCGAACACTGAAGCTTTCTTT. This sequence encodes CASSPQGANTEAFF.

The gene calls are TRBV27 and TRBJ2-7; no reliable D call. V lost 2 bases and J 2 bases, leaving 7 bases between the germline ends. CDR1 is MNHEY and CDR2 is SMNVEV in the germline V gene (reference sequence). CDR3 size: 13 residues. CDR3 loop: CASSLGPAYEQYF. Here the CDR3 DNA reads TGTGCCAGCAGTTTAGGACCGGCCTACGAGCAGTACTTC.

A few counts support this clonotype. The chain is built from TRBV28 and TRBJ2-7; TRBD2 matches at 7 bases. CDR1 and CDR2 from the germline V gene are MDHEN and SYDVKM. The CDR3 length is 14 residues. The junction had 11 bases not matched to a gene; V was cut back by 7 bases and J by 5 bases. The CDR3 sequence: CASTPRRLADEQYF. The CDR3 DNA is TGTGCCAGCACCCCCCGAAGACTAGCAGACGAGCAGTACTTC.

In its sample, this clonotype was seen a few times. CDR3 loop: CASSSPGTEFTDTQYF. In nucleotides, the CDR3 is TGCGCCAGCAGCTCTCCAGGGACAGAATTCACAGATACGCAGTATTTT. The J gene is TRBJ2-3, the V gene TRBV5-1, with 7 nucleotides matching TRBD1. CDR3 length: 16 residues. V shed 3 bases and J 2 bases; nucleotides not matched to a gene: 9. Germline assignment: CDR1 SGHRS and CDR2 YFSETQ.

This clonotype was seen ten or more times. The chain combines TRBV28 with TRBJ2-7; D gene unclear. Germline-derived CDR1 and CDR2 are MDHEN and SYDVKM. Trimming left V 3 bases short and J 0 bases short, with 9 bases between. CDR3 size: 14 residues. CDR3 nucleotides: TGTGCCAGCAGTTTCGTGGTACACTCCTACGAGCAGTACTTC. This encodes CASSFVVHSYEQYF.

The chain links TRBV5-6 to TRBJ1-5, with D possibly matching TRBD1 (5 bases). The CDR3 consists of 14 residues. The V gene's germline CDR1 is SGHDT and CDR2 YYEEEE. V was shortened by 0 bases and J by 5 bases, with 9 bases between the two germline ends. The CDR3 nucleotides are TGTGCCAGCAGCTTGGGGGGCGCCGATCAGCCCCAGCATTTT. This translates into CASSLGGADQPQHF. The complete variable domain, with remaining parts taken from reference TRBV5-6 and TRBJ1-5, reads DAGVTQSPTHLIKTRGQQVTLRCSPKSGHDTVSWYQQALGQGPQFIFQYYEEEERQRGNFPDRFSGHQFPNYSSELNVNALLLGDSALYLCASSLGGADQPQHFGDGTRLSIL.

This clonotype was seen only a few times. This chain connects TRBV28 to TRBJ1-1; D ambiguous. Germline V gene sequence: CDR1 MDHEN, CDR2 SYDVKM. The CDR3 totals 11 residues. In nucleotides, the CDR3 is TGTGTTAGCTTCTTGAACACTGAAGCTTTCTTT. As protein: CVSFLNTEAFF.

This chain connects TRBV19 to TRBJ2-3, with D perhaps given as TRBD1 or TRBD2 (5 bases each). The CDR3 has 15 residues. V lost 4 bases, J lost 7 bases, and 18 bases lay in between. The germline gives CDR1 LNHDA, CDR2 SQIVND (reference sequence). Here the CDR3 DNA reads TGTGCCAGTAGTACCTCGGGACGGACAAAAAATACGCAGTATTTT. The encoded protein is CASSTSGRTKNTQYF.

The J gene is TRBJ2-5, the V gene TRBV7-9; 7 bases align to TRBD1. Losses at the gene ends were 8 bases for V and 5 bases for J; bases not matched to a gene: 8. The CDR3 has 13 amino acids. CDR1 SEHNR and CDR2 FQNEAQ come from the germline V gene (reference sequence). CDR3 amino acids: CASSTGKLETQYF. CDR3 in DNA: TGTGCCAGCTCGACAGGGAAGTTGGAGACCCAGTACTTC.

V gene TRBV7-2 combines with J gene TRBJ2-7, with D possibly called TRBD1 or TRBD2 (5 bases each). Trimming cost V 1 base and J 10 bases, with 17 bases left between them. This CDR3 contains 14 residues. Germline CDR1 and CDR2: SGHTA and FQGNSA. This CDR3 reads CASSLGRRTRDQYF. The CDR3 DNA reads TGTGCCAGCAGCTTAGGGAGGAGGACCCGGGACCAGTACTTC.

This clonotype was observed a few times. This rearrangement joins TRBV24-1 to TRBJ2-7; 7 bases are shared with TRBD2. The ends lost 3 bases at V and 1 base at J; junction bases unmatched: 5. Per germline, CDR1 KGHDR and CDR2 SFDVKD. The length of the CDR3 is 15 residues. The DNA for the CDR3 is TGTGCCACCAGTGATCCGGCTAGCGGATCCTACGAGCAGTACTTC. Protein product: CATSDPASGSYEQYF.

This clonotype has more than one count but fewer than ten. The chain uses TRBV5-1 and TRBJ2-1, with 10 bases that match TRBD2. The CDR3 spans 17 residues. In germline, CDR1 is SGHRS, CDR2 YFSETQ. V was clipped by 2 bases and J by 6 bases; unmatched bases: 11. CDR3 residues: CASSLYFRLAGPNEQFF. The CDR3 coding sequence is TGCGCCAGCAGCTTATATTTTCGACTAGCGGGCCCCAATGAGCAGTTCTTC.

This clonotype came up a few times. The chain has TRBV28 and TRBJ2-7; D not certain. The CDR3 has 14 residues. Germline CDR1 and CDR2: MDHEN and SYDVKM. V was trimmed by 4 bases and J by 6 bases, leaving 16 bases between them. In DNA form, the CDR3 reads TGTGCCAGCAGTTCGCAGGATCTACGTTCCGAGCAGTACTTC. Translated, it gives CASSSQDLRSEQYF.

CDR3 residues: CASSSPAGTDGYTF. The CDR3 DNA reads TGTGCCAGCAGCTCTCCCGCCGGGACAGATGGCTACACCTTC. The rearrangement uses TRBV11-3 and TRBJ1-2, with 7 positions matching TRBD1. This CDR3 is built from 14 residues. Losses at the gene ends were 4 bases for V and 6 bases for J; bases not matched to a gene: 8. The germline CDR1 and CDR2 sequences are SGHNT and YENEEA.

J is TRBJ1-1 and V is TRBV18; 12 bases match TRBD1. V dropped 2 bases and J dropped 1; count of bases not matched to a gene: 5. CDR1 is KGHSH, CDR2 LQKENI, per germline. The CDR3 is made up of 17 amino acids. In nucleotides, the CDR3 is TGTGCCAGCTCACCAGTGGGACAGGGGGCACCGAACACTGAAGCTTTCTTT. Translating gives CASSPVGQGAPNTEAFF.